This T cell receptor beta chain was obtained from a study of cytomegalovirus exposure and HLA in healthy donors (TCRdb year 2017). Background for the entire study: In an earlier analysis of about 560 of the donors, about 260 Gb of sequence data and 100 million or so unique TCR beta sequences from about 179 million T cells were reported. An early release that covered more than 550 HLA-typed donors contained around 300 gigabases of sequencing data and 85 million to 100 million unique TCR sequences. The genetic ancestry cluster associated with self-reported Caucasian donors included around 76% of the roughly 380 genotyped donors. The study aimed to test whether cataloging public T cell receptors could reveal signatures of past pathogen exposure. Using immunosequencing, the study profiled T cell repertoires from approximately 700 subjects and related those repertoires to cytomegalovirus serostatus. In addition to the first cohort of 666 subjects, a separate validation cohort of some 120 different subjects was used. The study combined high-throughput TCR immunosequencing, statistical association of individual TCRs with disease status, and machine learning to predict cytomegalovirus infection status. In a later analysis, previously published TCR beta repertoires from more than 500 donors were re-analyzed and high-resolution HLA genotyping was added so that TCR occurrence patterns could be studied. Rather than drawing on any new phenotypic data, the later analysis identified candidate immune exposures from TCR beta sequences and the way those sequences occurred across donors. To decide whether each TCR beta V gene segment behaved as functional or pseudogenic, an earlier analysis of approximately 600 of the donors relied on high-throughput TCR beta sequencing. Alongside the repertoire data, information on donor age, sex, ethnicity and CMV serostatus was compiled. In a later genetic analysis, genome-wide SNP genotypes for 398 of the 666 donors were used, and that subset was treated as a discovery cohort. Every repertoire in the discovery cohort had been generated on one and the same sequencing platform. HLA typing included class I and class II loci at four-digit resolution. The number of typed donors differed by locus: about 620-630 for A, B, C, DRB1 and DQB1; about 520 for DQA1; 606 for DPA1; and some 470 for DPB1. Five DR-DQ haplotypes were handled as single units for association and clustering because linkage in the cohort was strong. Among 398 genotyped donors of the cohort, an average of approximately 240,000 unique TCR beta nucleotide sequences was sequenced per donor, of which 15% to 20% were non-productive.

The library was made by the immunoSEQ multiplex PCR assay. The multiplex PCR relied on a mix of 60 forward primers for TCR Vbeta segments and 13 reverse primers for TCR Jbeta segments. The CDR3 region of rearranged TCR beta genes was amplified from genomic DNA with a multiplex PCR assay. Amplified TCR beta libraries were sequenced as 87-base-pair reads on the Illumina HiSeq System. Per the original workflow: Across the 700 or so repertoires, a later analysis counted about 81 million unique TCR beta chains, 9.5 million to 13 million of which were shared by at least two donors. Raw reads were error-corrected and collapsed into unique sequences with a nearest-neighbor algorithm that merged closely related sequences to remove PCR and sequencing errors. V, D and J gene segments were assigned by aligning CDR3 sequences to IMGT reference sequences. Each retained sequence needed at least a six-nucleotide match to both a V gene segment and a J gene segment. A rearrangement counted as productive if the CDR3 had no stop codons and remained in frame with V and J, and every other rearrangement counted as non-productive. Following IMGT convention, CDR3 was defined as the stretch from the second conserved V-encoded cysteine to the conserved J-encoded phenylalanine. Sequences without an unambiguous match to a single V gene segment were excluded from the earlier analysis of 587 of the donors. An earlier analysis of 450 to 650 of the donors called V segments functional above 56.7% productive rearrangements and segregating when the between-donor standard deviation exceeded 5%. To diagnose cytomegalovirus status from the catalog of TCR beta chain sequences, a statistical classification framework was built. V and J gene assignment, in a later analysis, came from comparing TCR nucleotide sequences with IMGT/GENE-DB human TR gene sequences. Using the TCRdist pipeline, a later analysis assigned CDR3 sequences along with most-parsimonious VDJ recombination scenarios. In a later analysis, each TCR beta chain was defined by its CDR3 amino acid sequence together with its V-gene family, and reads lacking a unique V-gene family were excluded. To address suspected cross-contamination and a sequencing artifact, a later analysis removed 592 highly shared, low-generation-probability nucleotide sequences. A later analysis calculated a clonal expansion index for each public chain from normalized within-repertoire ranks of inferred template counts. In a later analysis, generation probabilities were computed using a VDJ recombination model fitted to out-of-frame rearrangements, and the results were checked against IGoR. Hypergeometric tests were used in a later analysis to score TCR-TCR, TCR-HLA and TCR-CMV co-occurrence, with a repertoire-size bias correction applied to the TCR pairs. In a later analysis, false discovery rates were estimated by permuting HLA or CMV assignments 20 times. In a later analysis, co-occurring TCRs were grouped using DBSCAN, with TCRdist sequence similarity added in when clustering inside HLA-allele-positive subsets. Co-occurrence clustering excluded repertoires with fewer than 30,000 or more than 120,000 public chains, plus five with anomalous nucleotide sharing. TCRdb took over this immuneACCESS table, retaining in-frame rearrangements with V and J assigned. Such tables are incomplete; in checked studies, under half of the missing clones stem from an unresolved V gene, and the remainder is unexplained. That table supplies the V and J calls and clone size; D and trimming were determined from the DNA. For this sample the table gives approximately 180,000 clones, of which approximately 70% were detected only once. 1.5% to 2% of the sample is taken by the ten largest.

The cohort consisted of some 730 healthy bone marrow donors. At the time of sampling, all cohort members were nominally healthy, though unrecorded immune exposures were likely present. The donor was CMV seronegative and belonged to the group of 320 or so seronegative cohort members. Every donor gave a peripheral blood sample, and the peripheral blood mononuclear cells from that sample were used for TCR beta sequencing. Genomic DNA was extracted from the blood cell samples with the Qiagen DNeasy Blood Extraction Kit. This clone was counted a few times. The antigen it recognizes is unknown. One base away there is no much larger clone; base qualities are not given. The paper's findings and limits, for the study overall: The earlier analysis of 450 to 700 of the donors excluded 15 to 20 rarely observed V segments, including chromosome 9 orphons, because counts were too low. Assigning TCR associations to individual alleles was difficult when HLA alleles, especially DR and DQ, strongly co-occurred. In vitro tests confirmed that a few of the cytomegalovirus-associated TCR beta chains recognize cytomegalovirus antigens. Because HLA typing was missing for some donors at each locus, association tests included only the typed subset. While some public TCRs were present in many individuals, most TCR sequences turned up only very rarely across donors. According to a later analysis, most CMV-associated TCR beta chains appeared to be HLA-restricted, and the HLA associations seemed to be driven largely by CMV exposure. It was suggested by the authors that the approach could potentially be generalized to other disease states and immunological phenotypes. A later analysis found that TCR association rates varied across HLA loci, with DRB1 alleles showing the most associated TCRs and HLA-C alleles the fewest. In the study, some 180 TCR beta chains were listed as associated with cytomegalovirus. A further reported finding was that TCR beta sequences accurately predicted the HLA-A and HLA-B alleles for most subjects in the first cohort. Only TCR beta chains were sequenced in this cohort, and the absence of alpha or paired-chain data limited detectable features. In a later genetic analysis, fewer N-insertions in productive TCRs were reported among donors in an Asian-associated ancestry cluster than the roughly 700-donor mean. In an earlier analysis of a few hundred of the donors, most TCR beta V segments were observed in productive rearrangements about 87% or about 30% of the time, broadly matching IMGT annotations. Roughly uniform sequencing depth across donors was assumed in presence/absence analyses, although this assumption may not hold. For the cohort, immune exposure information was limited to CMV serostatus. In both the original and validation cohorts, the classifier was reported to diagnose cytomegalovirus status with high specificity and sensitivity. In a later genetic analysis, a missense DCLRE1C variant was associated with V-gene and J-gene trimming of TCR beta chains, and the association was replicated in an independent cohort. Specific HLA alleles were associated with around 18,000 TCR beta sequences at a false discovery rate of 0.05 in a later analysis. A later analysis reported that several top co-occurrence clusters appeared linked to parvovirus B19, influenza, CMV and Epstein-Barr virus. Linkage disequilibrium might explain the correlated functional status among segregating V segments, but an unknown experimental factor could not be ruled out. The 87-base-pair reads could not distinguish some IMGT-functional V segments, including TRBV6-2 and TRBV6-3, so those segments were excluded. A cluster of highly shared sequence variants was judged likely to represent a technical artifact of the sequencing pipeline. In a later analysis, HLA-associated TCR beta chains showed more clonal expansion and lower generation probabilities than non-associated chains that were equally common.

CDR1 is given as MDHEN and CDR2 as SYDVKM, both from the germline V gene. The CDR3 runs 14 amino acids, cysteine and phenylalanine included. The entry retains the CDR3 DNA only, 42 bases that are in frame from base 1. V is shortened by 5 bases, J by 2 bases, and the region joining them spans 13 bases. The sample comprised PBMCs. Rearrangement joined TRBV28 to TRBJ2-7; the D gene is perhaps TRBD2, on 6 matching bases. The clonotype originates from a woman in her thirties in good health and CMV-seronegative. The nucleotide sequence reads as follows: TGTGCCAGCAGTATACCCGGACTAACCTACGAGCAGTACTTC. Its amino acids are CASSIPGLTYEQYF.